The sample holds a few counts of the clone carrying this TCR beta chain. The repertoire came from unfractionated whole blood and reflected all unsorted peripheral T cells. The length of the CDR3 is 14 residues. V lost 4 bases and J 6 bases, leaving 14 bases between the germline ends. CDR1 and CDR2 from the germline V gene are SGHRS and YFSETQ. This sample stems from a study of HIV-infected patients and healthy controls. cDNA was made from 500 ng RNA using alpha and beta constant primers. Alpha and beta chain libraries were made separately by chain-specific third strand synthesis with multiplexing indices. After a brief PCR adding P5, P7 and a second index, about 22 amplification cycles followed. In TCRdb, the 5' RACE reads were re-called with MiXCR into one record per CDR3 protein. The data show roughly 13,000 distinct CDR3 sequences, about a tenth seen once.

Specimen: blood. The clonotype originates from an adult in good health. The V call is TRBV5-1, the J call TRBJ2-1, with D unclear. This chain's CDR3 is CASSPDRTRNEQFF. As DNA, the CDR3 is TGCGCCAGCAGCCCGGACCGCACCCGCAATGAGCAGTTCTTC.